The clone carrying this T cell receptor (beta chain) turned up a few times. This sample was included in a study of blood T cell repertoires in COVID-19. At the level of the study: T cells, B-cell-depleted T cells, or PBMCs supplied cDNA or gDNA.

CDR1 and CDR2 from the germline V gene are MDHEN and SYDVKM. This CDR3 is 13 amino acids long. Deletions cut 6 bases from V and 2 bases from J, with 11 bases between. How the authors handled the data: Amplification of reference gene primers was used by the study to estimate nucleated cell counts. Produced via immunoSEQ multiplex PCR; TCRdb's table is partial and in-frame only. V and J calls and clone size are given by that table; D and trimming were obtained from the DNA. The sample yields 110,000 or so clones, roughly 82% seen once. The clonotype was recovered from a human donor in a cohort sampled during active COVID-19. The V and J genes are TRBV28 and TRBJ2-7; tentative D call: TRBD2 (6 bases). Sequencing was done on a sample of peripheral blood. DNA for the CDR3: TGTGCCAGCAGGGGGGGTCAGGCCTACGAGCAGTACTTC. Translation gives CASRGGQAYEQYF.